These T cell receptor beta chains were read from a single sample in a study of OX40 agonist ivuxolimab in advanced cancers. Method: immunoSEQ multiplex PCR; TCRdb's copy keeps in-frame clones and lacks some. Of about 62,000 clones listed, approximately 85% are singletons. Source: CD4+ or CD8+ T cells sorted from blood, taken in a trial of the OX40 agonist ivuxolimab. Receptors originate from an adult with an advanced solid tumor such as melanoma, head and neck, liver or kidney cancer. Both conserved end residues are part of each CDR3. A D gene is named only where the DNA matches it firmly. Only part of the rows carry a size: once, few, many, or a class if the clone is expanded.

NA	TRBJ2-5	TRBD2	TRBV2	TGTGCCAGCAGCCTCGGACTAGCGGGGGTTCAAGAGACCCAGTACTTC	CASSLGLAGVQETQYF
once	TRBJ2-7	NA	TRBV28	TGTGCCAGCAGTATACTAGCAGGGGCCTACGAGCAGTACTTC	CASSILAGAYEQYF
NA	TRBJ2-1	NA	TRBV18	TGTGCCAGCTCACCACCAGTGTCCGGAGAAGCTGAGCAGTTCTTC	CASSPPVSGEAEQFF
NA	TRBJ2-5	NA	TRBV19	TGTGCCAGTAGTAATGGGGGCGTAGAGACCCAGTACTTC	CASSNGGVETQYF
once	TRBJ1-1	NA	TRBV28	TGTGCCAGCAAGATTGAGGACGGATCAATGAACACTGAAGCTTTCTTT	CASKIEDGSMNTEAFF
once	TRBJ2-7	TRBD1	TRBV27	TGTGCCAGCAGCTATCGGACAGGGACCTACGAGCAGTACTTC	CASSYRTGTYEQYF
NA	TRBJ1-2	TRBD1	TRBV28	TGTGCCAGCAGTGTACCAGGGGGCGCCAACTATGGCTACACCTTC	CASSVPGGANYGYTF
NA	TRBJ2-7	NA	TRBV27	TGTGCCAGCGGGGGAAGGGCCTACGAGCAGTACTTC	CASGGRAYEQYF
many	TRBJ2-7	NA	TRBV27	TGTGCCAGCAGTTTAGGATCTAGCGCAACCTACGAGCAGTACTTC	CASSLGSSATYEQYF
NA	TRBJ2-5	NA	TRBV19	TGTGCCAGTAGTATGGTCAGGGGAGAGACCCAGTACTTC	CASSMVRGETQYF
NA	TRBJ2-1	NA	TRBV7-6	TGTGCCAGCAGCCCGGCTGGCGGACCCACCGGGTACAATGAGCAGTTCTTC	CASSPAGGPTGYNEQFF
NA	TRBJ2-5	NA	TRBV6-5	TGTGCCAGCAGGGGGGAAGAGACCCAGTACTTC	CASRGEETQYF
NA	TRBJ2-5	NA	TRBV7-2	TGTGCCAGCAGCTTAGACCCCTTTGCGCGCGAGACCCAGTACTTC	CASSLDPFARETQYF
NA	TRBJ2-1	TRBD2	TRBV11-2	TGTGCCAGCAGCCGACTCGGGCTAGCGGGAAATGAGCAGTTCTTC	CASSRLGLAGNEQFF
NA	TRBJ1-2	NA	TRBV18	TGTGCCAGCTCACCGAACGAGTCTCTCTATGGCTACACCTTC	CASSPNESLYGYTF
NA	TRBJ1-5	TRBD1	TRBV18	TGTGCCAGCTCACCGGGACAGGGTCGTCAGCCCCAGCATTTT	CASSPGQGRQPQHF
NA	TRBJ2-5	TRBD2	TRBV7-8	TGTGCCAGCAGTTTGATTGGCCTAGCGGGGGGGACCCAGTACTTC	CASSLIGLAGGTQYF
NA	TRBJ2-3	NA	TRBV18	TGTGCCAGCTCCCCCACAGATACGCAGTATTTT	CASSPTDTQYF
once	TRBJ2-2	NA	TRBV30	TGTGCCTGGAGTGGGGCGAACACCGGGGAGCTGTTTTTT	CAWSGANTGELFF
many	TRBJ2-7	NA	TRBV4-3	TGCGCCAGCAGCCAAGATACTAGTCCCTACGAGCAGTACTTC	CASSQDTSPYEQYF
NA	TRBJ2-3	NA	TRBV27	TGTGCCAGCAGTTTATTGGGGGGCACAGATACGCAGTATTTT	CASSLLGGTDTQYF
once	TRBJ2-2	TRBD1	TRBV19	TGTGCCAGTAGAAATAACCGGGACAGGATAACCGGGGAGCTGTTTTTT	CASRNNRDRITGELFF